The sequence of this T cell receptor (beta chain) was determined in a study of blood T cell repertoires in COVID-19. Across the study: Both acute and convalescent COVID-19 samples were obtained from the United States, Italy and Spain. T cells, B-cell-depleted T cells, or PBMCs provided the cDNA or gDNA that served as material.

This CDR3 is built from 13 residues. V lost 4 bases and J 4 bases, leaving 5 bases between the germline ends. In the study's own analysis: Quantification of nucleated cells was approximated via reference gene primer amplification. Only in-frame clones appear in the TCRdb table, and some are missing; sequencing was by immunoSEQ multiplex PCR. For V, J and clone size, that table is used; D and trimming come from the DNA. The sample shows about 71,000 clones, more than 80% of them seen only once. Source material: peripheral blood. The TCR sequence derives from a man under 40 with acute or convalescent COVID-19. V is TRBV12-3 or TRBV12-4 and J is TRBJ1-6; D is unresolved. The CDR3 loop reads CASSSTYNSPLHF. The CDR3 nucleotides are TGTGCCAGCAGTTCCACTTATAATTCACCCCTCCACTTT.